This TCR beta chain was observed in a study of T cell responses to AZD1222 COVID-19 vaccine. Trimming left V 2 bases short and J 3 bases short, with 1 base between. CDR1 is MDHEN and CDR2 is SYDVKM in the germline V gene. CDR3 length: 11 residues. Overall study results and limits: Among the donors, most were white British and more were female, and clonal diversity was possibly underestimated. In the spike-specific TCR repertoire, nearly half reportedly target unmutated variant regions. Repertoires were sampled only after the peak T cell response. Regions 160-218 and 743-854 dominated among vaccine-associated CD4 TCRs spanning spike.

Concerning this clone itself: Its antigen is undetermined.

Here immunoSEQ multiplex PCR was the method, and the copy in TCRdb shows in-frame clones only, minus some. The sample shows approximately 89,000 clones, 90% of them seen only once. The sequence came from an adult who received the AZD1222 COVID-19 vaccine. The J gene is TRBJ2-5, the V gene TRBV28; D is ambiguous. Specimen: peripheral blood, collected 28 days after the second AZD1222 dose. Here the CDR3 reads CASSLEETQYF. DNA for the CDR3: TGTGCCAGCAGTTTAGAAGAGACCCAGTACTTC. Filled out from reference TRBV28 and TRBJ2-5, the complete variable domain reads DVKVTQSSRYLVKRTGEKVFLECVQDMDHENMFWYRQDPGLGLRLIYFSYDVKMKEKGDIPEGYSVSREKKERFSLILESASTNQTSMYLCASSLEETQYFGPGTRLLVL.